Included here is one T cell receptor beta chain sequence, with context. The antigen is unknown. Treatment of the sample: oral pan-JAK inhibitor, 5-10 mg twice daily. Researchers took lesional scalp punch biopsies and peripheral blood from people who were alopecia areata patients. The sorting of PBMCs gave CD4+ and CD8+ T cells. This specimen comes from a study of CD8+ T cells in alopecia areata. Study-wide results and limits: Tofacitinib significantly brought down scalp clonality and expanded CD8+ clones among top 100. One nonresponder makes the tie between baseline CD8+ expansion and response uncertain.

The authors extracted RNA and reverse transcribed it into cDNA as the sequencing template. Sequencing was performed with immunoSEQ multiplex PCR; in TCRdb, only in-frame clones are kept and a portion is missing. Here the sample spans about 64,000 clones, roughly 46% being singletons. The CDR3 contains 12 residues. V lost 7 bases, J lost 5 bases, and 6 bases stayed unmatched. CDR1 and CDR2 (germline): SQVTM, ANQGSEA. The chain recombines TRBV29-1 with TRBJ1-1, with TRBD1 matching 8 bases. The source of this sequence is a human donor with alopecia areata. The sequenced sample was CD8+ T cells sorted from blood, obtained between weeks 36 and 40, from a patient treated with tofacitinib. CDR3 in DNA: TGCAGCGGAGCGACAGGGGTGACTGAAGCTTTCTTT. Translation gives CSGATGVTEAFF.